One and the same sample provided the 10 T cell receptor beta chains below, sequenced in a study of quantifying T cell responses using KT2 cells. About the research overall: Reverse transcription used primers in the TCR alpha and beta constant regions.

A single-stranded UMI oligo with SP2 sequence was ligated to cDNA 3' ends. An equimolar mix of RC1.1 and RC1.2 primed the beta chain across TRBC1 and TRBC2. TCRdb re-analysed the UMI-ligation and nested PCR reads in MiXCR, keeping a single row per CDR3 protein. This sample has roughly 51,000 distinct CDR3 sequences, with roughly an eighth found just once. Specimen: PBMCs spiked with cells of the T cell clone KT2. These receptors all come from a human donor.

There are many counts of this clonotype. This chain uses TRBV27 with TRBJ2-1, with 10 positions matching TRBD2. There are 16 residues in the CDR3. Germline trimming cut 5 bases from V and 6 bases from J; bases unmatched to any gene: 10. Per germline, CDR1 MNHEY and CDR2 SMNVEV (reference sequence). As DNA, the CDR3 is TGTGCCAGCAGTCCAGTCAGCGGGGGGGGGTTCAATGAGCAGTTCTTC. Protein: CASSPVSGGGFNEQFF.

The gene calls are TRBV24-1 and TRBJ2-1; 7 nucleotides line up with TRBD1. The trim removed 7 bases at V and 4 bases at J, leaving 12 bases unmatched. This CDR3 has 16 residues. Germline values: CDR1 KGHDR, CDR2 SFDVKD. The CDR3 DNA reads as TGTGCCACCAGCTCCGCCCAGGGGGAGCGGTACAATGAGCAGTTCTTC. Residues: CATSSAQGERYNEQFF.

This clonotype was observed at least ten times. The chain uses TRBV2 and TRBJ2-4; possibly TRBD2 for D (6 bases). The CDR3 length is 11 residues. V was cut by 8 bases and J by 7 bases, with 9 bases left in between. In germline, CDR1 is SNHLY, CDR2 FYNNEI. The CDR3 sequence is CASGSGNIQYF. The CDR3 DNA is TGTGCCAGCGGGAGCGGGAACATTCAGTACTTC.

CDR3: CASSPGPGTGELFF. In DNA form, the CDR3 reads TGTGCCAGCAGCCCGGGACCCGGAACCGGGGAGCTGTTTTTT. The chain carries TRBV3-1 and TRBJ2-2; the D gene could be TRBD1 or TRBD2 (5 bases each). The V end was cut by 4 bases, the J end by 5 bases, with 11 bases between. Germline-derived CDR1 and CDR2 are LGHDT and YNNKEL (reference sequence). The CDR3 sequence is 14 residues long.

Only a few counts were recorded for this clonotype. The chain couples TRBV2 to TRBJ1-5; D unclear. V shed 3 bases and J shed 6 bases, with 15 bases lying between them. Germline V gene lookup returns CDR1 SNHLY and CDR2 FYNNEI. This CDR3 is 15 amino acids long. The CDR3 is CASSDGVLSIQPQHF. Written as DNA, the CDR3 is TGTGCCAGCAGTGACGGCGTTTTGAGTATTCAGCCCCAGCATTTT.

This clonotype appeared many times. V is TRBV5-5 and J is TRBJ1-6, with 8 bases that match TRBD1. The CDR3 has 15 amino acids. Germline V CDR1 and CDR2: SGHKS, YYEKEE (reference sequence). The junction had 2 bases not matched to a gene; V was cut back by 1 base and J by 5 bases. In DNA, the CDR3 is TGTGCCAGCAGCTTGCCGGACAGGGATAATTCACCCCTCCACTTT. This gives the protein CASSLPDRDNSPLHF.

The CDR3 nucleotides read TGTGCCAGCAGCCGAAGGCGACTGGAGGGATTTGGGGCCAACGTCCTGACTTTC. Translation gives CASSRRRLEGFGANVLTF. This chain uses TRBV14 with TRBJ2-6, with D perhaps matching TRBD2 (6 bases). This CDR3 has 18 residues. Germline V gives CDR1 SGHDN, CDR2 FVKESK. V was shortened by 4 bases and J by 3 bases, with 19 bases between the two germline ends.

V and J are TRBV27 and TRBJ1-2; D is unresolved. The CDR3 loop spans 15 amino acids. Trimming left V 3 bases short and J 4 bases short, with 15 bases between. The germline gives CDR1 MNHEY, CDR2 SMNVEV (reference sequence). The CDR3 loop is CASSFGQFPLYGYTF. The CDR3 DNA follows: TGTGCCAGCAGTTTTGGGCAGTTTCCCCTCTATGGCTACACCTTC.

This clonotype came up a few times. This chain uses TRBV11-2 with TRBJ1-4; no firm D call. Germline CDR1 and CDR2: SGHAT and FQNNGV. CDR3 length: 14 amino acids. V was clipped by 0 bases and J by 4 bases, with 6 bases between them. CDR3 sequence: CASSLERSNEKLFF. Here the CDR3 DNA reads TGTGCCAGCAGCTTAGAGCGCAGTAATGAAAAACTGTTTTTT.

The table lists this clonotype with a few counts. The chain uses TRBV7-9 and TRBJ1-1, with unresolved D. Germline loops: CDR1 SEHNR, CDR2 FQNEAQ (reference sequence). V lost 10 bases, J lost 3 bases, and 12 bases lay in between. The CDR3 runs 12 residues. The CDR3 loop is CAKRAGDTEAFF. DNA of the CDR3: TGTGCCAAGCGGGCGGGAGACACTGAAGCTTTCTTT.